This entry describes one T cell receptor beta chain. Its antigen remains unidentified. The CDR3 consists of 14 residues. Germline V gene lookup returns CDR1 MNHEY and CDR2 SVGAGI. V was cut by 5 bases and J by 4 bases, with 15 bases left in between. The sample belongs to a study of cytotoxic CD8 clonotypes in ibrutinib-treated CLL. About the research overall: Among patients, around 25 responded partially and 2 completely; roughly 14 then stayed remitted and around 12 progressed after median about six years.

Findings and caveats of the study: Ibrutinib response saw clonality rise, and progression saw it return toward baseline.

Investigators sought sequencing depths of between 1 in 200,000 and 1 in 1 million T cells. Clones were read by immunoSEQ multiplex PCR, and TCRdb kept only the in-frame ones, dropping some. The table records a few hundred thousand clones, roughly 74% of them present only once. The source was PBMCs, collected after 24 months of ibrutinib treatment. J is TRBJ2-7 and V is TRBV6-5; D possibly corresponds to TRBD1 (6 bases). This TCR was sampled from a human donor with chronic lymphocytic leukemia. The CDR3 protein is CASSEDSWAYEQYF. CDR3 in DNA: TGTGCCAGCAGTGAGGACAGCTGGGCTTACGAGCAGTACTTC.